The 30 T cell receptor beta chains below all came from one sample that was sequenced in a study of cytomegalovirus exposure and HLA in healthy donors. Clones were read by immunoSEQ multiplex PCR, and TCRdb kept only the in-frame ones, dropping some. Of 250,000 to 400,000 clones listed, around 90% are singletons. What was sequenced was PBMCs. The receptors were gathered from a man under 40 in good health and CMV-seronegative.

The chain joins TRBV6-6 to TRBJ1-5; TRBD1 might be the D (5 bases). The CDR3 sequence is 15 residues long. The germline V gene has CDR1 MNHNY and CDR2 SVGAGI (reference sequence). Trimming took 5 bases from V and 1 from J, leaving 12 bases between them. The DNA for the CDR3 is TGTGCCAGCAGTACCCAGGGTGTCAGCAATCAGCCCCAGCATTTT. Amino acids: CASSTQGVSNQPQHF.

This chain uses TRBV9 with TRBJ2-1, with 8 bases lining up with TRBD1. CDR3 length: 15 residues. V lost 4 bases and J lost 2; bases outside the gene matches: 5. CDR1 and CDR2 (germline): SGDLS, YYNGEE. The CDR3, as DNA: TGTGCCAGCAGCTCCCGGGACAGGCCCTACAATGAGCAGTTCTTC. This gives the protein CASSSRDRPYNEQFF. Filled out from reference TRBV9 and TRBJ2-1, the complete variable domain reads DSGVTQTPKHLITATGQRVTLRCSPRSGDLSVYWYQQSLDQGLQFLIQYYNGEERAKGNILERFSAQQFPDLHSELNLSSLELGDSALYFCASSSRDRPYNEQFFGPGTRLTVL.

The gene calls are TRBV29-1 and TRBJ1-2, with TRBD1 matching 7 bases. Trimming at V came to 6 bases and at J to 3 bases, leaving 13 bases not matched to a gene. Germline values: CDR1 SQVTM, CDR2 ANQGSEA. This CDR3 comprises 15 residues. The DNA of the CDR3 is TGCAGCGTGAGAAAAGCCGGGACAGCATACTATGGCTACACCTTC. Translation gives CSVRKAGTAYYGYTF.

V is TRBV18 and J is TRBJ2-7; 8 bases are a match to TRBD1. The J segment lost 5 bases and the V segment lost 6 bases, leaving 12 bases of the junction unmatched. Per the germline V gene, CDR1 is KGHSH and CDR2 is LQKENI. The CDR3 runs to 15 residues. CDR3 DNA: TGTGCCAGCTCTAGTTTCCGGACAGGGTCCCACGAGCAGTACTTC. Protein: CASSSFRTGSHEQYF.

The CDR3 sequence is CASSFRDRSSVGEKLFF. The CDR3 nucleotides are TGCGCCAGCAGCTTCCGGGACAGGTCCTCGGTGGGTGAAAAACTGTTTTTT. This chain joins TRBV5-1 and TRBJ1-4; 8 bases are shared with TRBD1. CDR1 and CDR2 from the germline V gene are SGHRS and YFSETQ. The CDR3 consists of 17 residues. After removal of 2 bases from V and 7 bases from J, the junction contained 13 bases not matched to a gene.

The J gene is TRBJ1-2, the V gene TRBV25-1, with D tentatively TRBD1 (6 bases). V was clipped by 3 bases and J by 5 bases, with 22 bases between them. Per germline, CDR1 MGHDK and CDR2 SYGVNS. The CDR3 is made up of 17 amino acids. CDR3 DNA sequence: TGTGCCAGCAGTGACTTTTTTTCGACAGGCGGCGGGTATGGCTACACCTTC. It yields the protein CASSDFFSTGGGYGYTF.

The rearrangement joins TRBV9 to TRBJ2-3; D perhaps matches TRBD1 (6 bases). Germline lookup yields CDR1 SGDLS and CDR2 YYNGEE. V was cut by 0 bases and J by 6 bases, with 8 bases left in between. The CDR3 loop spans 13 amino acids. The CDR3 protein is CASSVAQGDTQYF. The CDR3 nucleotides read TGTGCCAGCAGCGTAGCCCAGGGGGATACGCAGTATTTT.

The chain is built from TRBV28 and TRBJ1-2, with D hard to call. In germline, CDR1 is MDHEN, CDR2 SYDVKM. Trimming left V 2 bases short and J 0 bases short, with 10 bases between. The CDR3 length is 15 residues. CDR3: CASSLMHGTNYGYTF. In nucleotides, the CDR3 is TGTGCCAGCAGTTTAATGCACGGTACTAACTATGGCTACACCTTC.

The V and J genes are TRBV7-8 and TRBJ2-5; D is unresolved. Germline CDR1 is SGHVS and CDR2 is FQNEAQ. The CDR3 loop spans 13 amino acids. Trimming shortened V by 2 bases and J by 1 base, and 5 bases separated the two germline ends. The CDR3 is CASSLISQETQYF. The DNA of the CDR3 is TGTGCCAGCAGCTTAATCAGCCAAGAGACCCAGTACTTC.

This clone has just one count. The CDR3 DNA reads TGTGCCAGCAGTTTTGCAGTCTCTGGAAACACCATATATTTT. It codes for CASSFAVSGNTIYF. The chain is built from TRBV6-6 and TRBJ1-3; D uncertain. Per the germline V gene, CDR1 is MNHNY and CDR2 is SVGAGI (reference sequence). V was clipped by 4 bases and J by 0 bases, with 7 bases between them. This CDR3 comprises 14 residues.

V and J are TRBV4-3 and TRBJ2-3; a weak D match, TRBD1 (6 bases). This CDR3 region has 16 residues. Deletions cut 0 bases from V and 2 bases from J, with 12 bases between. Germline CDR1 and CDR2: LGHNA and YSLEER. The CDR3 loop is CASSQEYTGYTDTQYF. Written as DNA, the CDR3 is TGCGCCAGCAGCCAAGAGTATACAGGGTACACAGATACGCAGTATTTT.

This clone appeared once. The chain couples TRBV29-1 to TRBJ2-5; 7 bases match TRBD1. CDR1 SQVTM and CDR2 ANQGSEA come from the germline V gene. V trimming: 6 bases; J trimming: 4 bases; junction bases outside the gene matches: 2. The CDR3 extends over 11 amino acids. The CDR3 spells CSVRQGETQYF. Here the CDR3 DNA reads TGCAGCGTGCGACAGGGAGAGACCCAGTACTTC. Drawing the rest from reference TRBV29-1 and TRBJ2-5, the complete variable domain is SAVISQKPSRDICQRGTSLTIQCQVDSQVTMMFWYRQQPGQSLTLIATANQGSEATYESGFVIDKFPISRPNLTFSTLTVSNMSPEDSSIYLCSVRQGETQYFGPGTRLLVL.

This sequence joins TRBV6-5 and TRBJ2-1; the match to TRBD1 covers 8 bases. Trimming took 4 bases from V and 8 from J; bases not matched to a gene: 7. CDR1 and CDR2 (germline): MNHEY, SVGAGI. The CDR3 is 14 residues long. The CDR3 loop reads CASSSLDRVYEQFF. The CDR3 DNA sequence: TGTGCCAGCAGTTCCCTGGACAGGGTCTATGAGCAGTTCTTC.

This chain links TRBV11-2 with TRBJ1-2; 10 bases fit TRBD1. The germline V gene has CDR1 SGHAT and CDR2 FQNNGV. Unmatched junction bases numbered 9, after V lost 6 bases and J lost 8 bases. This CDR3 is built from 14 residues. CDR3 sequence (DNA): TGTGCCAGCAGTCCCGGGACAGGGGCGGGAGGCTACACCTTC. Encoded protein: CASSPGTGAGGYTF.

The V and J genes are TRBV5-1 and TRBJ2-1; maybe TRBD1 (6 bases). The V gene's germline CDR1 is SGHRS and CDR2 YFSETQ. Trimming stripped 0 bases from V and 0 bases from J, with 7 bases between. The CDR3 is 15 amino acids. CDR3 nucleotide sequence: TGCGCCAGCAGCTTGGGGGACAACTCCTACAATGAGCAGTTCTTC. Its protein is CASSLGDNSYNEQFF.

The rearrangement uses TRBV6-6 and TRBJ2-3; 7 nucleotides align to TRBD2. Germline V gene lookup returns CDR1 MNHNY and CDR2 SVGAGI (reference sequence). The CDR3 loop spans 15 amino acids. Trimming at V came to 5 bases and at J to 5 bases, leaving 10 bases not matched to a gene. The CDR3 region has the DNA TGTGCCAGCAGTGACGTTGGCGGGGGTTTAGATACGCAGTATTTT. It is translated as CASSDVGGGLDTQYF.

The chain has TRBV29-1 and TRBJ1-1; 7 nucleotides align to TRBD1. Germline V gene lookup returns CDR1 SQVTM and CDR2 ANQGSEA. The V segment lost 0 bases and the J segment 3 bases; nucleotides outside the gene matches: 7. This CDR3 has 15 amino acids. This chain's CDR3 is CSVEDGGQGDTEAFF. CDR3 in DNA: TGCAGCGTTGAAGATGGAGGTCAGGGGGACACTGAAGCTTTCTTT.

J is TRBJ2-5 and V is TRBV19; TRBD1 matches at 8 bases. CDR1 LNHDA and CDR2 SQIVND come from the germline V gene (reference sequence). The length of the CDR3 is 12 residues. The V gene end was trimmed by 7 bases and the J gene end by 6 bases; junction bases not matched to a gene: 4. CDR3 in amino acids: CASTGTGKTQYF. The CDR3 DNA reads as TGTGCCAGTACCGGGACAGGAAAGACCCAGTACTTC. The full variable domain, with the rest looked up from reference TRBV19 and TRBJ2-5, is DGGITQSPKYLFRKEGQNVTLSCEQNLNHDAMYWYRQDPGQGLRLIYYSQIVNDFQKGDIAEGYSVSREKKESFPLTVTSAQKNPTAFYLCASTGTGKTQYFGPGTRLLVL.

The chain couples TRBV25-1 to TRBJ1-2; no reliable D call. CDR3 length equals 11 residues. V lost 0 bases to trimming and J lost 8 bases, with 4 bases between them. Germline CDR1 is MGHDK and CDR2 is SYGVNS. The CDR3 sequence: CASSEYSGYTF. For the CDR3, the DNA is TGTGCCAGCAGTGAATATAGCGGCTACACCTTC.

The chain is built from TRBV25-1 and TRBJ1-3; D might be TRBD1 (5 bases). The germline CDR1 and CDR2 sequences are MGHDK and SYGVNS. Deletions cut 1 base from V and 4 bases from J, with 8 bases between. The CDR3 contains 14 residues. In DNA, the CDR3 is TGTGCCAGCAGTGAATCAGGGCGAGGAAACACCATATATTTT. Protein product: CASSESGRGNTIYF.

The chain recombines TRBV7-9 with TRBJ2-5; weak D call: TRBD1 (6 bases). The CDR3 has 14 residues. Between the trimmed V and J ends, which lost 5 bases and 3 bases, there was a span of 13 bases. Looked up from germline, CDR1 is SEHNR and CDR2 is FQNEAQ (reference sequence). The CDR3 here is CASSQRRTEETQYF. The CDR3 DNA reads TGTGCCAGCAGCCAGCGGAGGACAGAAGAGACCCAGTACTTC.

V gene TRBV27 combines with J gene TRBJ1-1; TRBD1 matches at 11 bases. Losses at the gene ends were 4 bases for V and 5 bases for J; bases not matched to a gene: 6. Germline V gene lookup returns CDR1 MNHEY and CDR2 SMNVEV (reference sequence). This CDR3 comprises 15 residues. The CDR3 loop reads CASSSGTGGETEAFF. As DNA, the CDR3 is TGTGCCAGCAGTTCGGGGACAGGGGGTGAAACTGAAGCTTTCTTT.

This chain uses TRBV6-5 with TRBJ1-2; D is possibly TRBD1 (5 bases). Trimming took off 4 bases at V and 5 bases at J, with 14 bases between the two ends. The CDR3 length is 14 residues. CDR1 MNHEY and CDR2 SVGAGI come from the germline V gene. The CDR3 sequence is CASSSPQGGYGYTF. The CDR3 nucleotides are TGTGCCAGCAGTTCCCCTCAGGGTGGGTATGGCTACACCTTC.

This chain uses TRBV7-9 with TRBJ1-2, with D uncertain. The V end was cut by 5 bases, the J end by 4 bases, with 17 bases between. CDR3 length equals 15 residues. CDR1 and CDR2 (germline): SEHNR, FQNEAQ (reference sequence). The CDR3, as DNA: TGTGCCAGCAGCCCTGGGTCCCAGGTCTTCTATGGCTACACCTTC. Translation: CASSPGSQVFYGYTF.

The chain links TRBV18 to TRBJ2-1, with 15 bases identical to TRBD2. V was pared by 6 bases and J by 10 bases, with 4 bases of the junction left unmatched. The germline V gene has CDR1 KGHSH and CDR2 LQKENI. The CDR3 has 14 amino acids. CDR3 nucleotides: TGTGCCAGCTCCGGACTAGCGGGGGGGCGCGAGCAGTTCTTC. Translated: CASSGLAGGREQFF.

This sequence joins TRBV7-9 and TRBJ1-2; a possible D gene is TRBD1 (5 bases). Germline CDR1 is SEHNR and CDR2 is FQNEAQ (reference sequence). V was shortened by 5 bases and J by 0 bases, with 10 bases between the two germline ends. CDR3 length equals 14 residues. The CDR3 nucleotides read TGTGCCAGCAGCCCAGGGTTAGCTAACTATGGCTACACCTTC. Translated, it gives CASSPGLANYGYTF.

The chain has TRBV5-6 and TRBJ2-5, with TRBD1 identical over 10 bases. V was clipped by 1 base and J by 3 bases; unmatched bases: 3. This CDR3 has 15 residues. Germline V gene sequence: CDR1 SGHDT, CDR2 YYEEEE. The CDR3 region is CASSLTGTGEETQYF. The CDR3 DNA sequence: TGTGCCAGCAGCTTGACCGGGACAGGGGAAGAGACCCAGTACTTC.

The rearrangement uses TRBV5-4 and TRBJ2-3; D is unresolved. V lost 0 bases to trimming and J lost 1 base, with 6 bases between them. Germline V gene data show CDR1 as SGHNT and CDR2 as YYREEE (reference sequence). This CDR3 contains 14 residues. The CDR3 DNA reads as TGTGCCAGCAGCTTGGAACAACGCACAGATACGCAGTATTTT. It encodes CASSLEQRTDTQYF.

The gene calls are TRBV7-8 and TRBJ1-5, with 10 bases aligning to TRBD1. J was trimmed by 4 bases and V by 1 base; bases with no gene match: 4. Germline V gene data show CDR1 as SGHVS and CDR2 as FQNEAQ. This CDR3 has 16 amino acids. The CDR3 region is CASSLGQGAVNQPQHF. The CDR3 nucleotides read TGTGCCAGCAGCTTAGGACAGGGGGCCGTTAATCAGCCCCAGCATTTT.

Here the CDR3 DNA reads TGTGCCACCATTAACACTGAAGCTTTCTTT. Translation gives CATINTEAFF. This chain connects TRBV6-1 to TRBJ1-1; D gene unclear. In germline, CDR1 is MNHNS, CDR2 SASEGT. This CDR3 comprises 10 residues. V dropped 10 bases and J dropped 2 bases, with 5 bases sitting between them.